The present T cell receptor beta chain was sequenced within a study of T cell changes during pregnancy in multiple sclerosis. Sequencing used immunoSEQ multiplex PCR; TCRdb keeps in-frame clones, though not all of them. The sample lists around 20,000 clones; 89% were seen once. The sample holds one count of this clone. The ends lost 5 bases at V and 6 bases at J; junction bases unmatched: 16. This CDR3 is built from 18 residues. Germline CDR1 is LGHNT and CDR2 is FRNRAP. Sequenced here: CD8+ T cells from peripheral blood mononuclear cells, sampled in the second trimester of pregnancy. This clonotype originated in a female donor in good health, enrolled as a control in a pregnancy study. V gene TRBV12-5 combines with J gene TRBJ2-2, with TRBD1 matching 9 bases. The DNA for the CDR3 is TGTGCTAGTGGTCTCTACCTAGGGACAGGGAGAGTGTCCGGGGAGCTGTTTTTT. This translates into CASGLYLGTGRVSGELFF.